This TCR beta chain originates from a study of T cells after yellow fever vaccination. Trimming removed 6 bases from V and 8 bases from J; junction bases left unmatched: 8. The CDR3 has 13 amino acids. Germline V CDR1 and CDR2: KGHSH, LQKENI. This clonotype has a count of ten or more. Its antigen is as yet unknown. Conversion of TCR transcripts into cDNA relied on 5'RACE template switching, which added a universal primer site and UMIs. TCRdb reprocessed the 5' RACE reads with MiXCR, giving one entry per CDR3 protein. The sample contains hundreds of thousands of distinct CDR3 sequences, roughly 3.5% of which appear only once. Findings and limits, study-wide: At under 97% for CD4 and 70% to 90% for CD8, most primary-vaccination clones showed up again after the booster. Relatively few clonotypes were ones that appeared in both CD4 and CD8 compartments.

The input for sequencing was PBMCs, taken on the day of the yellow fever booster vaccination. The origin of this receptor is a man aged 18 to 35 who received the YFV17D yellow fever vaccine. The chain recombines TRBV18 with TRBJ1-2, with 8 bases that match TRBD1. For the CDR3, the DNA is TGTGCCAGCTCGCCAGACAGGGGACGCGGCTACACCTTC. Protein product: CASSPDRGRGYTF.